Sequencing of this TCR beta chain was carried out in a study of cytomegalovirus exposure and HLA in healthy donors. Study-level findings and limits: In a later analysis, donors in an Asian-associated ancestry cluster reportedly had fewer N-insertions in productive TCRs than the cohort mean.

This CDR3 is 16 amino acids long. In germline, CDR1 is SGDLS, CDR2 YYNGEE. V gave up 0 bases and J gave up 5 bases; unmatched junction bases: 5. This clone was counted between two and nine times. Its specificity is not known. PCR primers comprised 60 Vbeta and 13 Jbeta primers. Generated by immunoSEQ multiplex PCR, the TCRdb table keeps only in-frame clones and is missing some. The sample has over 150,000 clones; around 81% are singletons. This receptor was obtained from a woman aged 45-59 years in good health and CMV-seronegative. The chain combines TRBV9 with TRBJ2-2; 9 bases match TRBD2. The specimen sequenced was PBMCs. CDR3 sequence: CASSVGGRAVTGELFF. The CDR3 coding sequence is TGTGCCAGCAGCGTAGGCGGGAGGGCCGTAACCGGGGAGCTGTTTTTT.